The 4 T cell receptor beta chains presented below share a single source sample, sequenced in a study of T cell repertoires in cytomegalovirus infection. These receptors' targets are unknown. TCRdb used MiXCR to reprocess the reads, holding one entry per CDR3 protein. The top ten hold around 12% of the sample, which has roughly 800,000 distinct CDR3 sequences, roughly 29% seen once. The sequencing here drew on cultured CD8+ T cells from PBMCs, taken from culture after CMV antigen stimulation. The receptors shown here come from a human donor in good health (CMV status not recorded). Some clones in this sample may be carry-over from other donors' samples.

The chain uses TRBV7-9 and TRBJ1-5; D may be TRBD1 (6 bases). V was shortened by 2 bases and J by 1 base, with 12 bases between the two germline ends. The CDR3 length is 16 residues. Germline CDR1 and CDR2: SEHNR and FQNEAQ (reference sequence). DNA for the CDR3: TGTGCCAGCAGCTTATCAGGGGTGGGGAGCAATCAGCCCCAGCATTTT. It yields the protein CASSLSGVGSNQPQHF.

J is TRBJ2-3 and V is TRBV7-9; the D is unclear. CDR1 is SEHNR, CDR2 FQNEAQ, per germline (reference sequence). V lost 3 bases to trimming and J lost 4 bases, with 17 bases between them. The CDR3 is 16 residues long. The CDR3 reads CASSFPQEKRPDTQYF. The CDR3 DNA sequence: TGTGCCAGCAGCTTCCCTCAGGAGAAGCGTCCAGATACGCAGTATTTT.

The chain links TRBV3-1 to TRBJ2-1, with D hard to call. Germline CDR1 reads LGHDT; CDR2 reads YNNKEL (reference sequence). This CDR3 has 13 residues. V shed 4 bases and J shed 7 bases, with 11 bases lying between them. The CDR3 sequence: CASSPSDGNEQFF. The CDR3 region has the DNA TGTGCCAGCAGCCCCTCCGACGGGAATGAGCAGTTCTTC.

This clonotype was seen a few times. This chain connects TRBV7-9 to TRBJ2-5; D not resolved. The CDR3 covers 14 residues. Germline V gene lookup returns CDR1 SEHNR and CDR2 FQNEAQ (reference sequence). V lost 5 bases, J lost 2 bases, and 12 bases lay in between. Written as DNA, the CDR3 is TGTGCCAGCAGCCAACGACCGTTACAAGAGACCCAGTACTTC. Protein product: CASSQRPLQETQYF. Filled out from reference TRBV7-9 and TRBJ2-5, the complete variable domain reads DTGVSQNPRHKITKRGQNVTFRCDPISEHNRLYWYRQTLGQGPEFLTYFQNEAQLEKSRLLSDRFSAERPKGSFSTLEIQRTEQGDSAMYLCASSQRPLQETQYFGPGTRLLVL.